This entry lists 11 T cell receptor beta chains sequenced from one sample in a study of cytomegalovirus exposure and HLA in healthy donors. Primers included in the PCR were 60 Vbeta and 13 Jbeta primers. Sequencing was performed with immunoSEQ multiplex PCR; in TCRdb, only in-frame clones are kept and a portion is missing. This sample has 100,000 to 150,000 clones, with over 65% found just once. The material sequenced was PBMCs. These receptors were collected from a man aged 25 to 40 in good health and CMV-seronegative.

This clone occurred once. CDR3 in amino acids: CASSDEGARGMSGYTF. The CDR3 DNA follows: TGTGCCAGCAGTGACGAGGGGGCGAGGGGTATGTCTGGCTACACCTTC. The chain carries TRBV6-4 and TRBJ1-2; TRBD1 matches 7 bases. The CDR3 totals 16 residues. Germline trimming cut 2 bases from V and 7 bases from J; bases unmatched to any gene: 13. Germline assignment: CDR1 MRHNA and CDR2 SNTAGT.

The gene calls are TRBV7-6 and TRBJ2-1, with 10 nucleotides matching TRBD1. This CDR3 region has 12 residues. CDR1 and CDR2 (germline): SGHVS, FNYEAQ. After removal of 8 bases from V and 5 bases from J, the junction contained 0 bases not matched to a gene. CDR3 amino acids: CASGTGDNEQFF. Written as DNA, the CDR3 is TGTGCCAGCGGGACAGGGGACAATGAGCAGTTCTTC.

The J gene is TRBJ1-4, the V gene TRBV19; 9 bases are a match to TRBD1. Per the germline V gene, CDR1 is LNHDA and CDR2 is SQIVND (reference sequence). The CDR3 is 15 amino acids. V lost 5 bases, J lost 7 bases, and 8 bases stayed unmatched. The CDR3 spells CASSLTGGASEKLFF. The CDR3 nucleotides read TGTGCCAGTAGTCTTACAGGGGGCGCATCTGAAAAACTGTTTTTT.

This clone was counted a single time. This chain links TRBV11-2 with TRBJ2-2; maybe TRBD2 (6 bases). The CDR3 has 16 amino acids. Trimming removed 3 bases at V and 4 bases at J, with 15 bases between. Germline V lookup: CDR1 SGHAT, CDR2 FQNNGV. The CDR3 here is CASSFPGGVVTGELFF. DNA for the CDR3: TGTGCCAGCAGCTTCCCCGGCGGGGTAGTCACCGGGGAGCTGTTTTTT.

This chain links TRBV11-3 with TRBJ2-3; TRBD1 matches at 11 bases. The CDR3 totals 15 residues. CDR1 and CDR2 (germline): SGHNT, YENEEA. Losses at the gene ends were 5 bases for V and 3 bases for J; bases not matched to a gene: 4. For the CDR3, the DNA is TGTGCCAGCAGCCCTGGACAGGGGGCAACAGATACGCAGTATTTT. Protein: CASSPGQGATDTQYF. The entire variable domain, with the rest obtained from reference TRBV11-3 and TRBJ2-3, is as follows: EAGVVQSPRYKIIEKKQPVAFWCNPISGHNTLYWYLQNLGQGPELLIRYENEEAVDDSQLPKDRFSAERLKGVDSTLKIQPAELGDSAVYLCASSPGQGATDTQYFGPGTRLTVL.

V gene TRBV18 combines with J gene TRBJ2-2, with no clear D. Looked up from germline, CDR1 is KGHSH and CDR2 is LQKENI. V was shortened by 3 bases and J by 6 bases, with 11 bases between the two germline ends. The CDR3 length is 14 residues. The CDR3 DNA follows: TGTGCCAGCTCACCTCTTTTTTCGGCCGGGGAGCTGTTTTTT. Translating gives CASSPLFSAGELFF.

This chain links TRBV6-6 with TRBJ2-7; 8 nucleotides line up with TRBD2. This CDR3 has 16 residues. The trim removed 6 bases at V and 4 bases at J, leaving 14 bases unmatched. Germline CDR1 is MNHNY and CDR2 is SVGAGI (reference sequence). CDR3 in amino acids: CASRRFGGAVSYEQYF. CDR3 DNA: TGTGCCAGCAGGAGGTTCGGGGGGGCGGTATCGTACGAGCAGTACTTC.

This clone was recorded at least ten times. The genes are TRBV6-4 and TRBJ2-1, with D possibly TRBD1 on 5 matching bases. The CDR3 has 14 amino acids. Germline V gives CDR1 MRHNA, CDR2 SNTAGT. V was trimmed by 2 bases and J by 0 bases, leaving 5 bases between them. The CDR3 loop is CASSDDSSYNEQFF. The CDR3 bases are TGTGCCAGCAGTGACGACAGCTCCTACAATGAGCAGTTCTTC.

Only a few counts were recorded for this clone. V usage is TRBV30 and J usage is TRBJ1-1; D uncertain. V shed 4 bases and J shed 1 base, with 7 bases lying between them. Germline lookup yields CDR1 GTSNPN and CDR2 SVGIG (reference sequence). This CDR3 comprises 12 residues. CDR3 sequence reads: CAWKVRNTEAFF. CDR3 coding DNA: TGTGCCTGGAAAGTTAGGAACACTGAAGCTTTCTTT.

This rearrangement joins TRBV2 to TRBJ2-4; D might be TRBD1 (6 bases). Germline V gene sequence: CDR1 SNHLY, CDR2 FYNNEI. The V end was cut by 8 bases, the J end by 8 bases, with 13 bases between. This CDR3 contains 12 residues. Written as DNA, the CDR3 is TGTGCCAGCTGCAGGGGTTCGGACATTCAGTACTTC. This sequence encodes CASCRGSDIQYF. The entire variable domain, with the rest obtained from reference TRBV2 and TRBJ2-4, is as follows: EPEVTQTPSHQVTQMGQEVILRCVPISNHLYFYWYRQILGQKVEFLVSFYNNEISEKSEIFDDQFSVERPDGSNFTLKIRSTKLEDSAMYFCASCRGSDIQYFGAGTRLSVL.

The chain recombines TRBV5-1 with TRBJ2-2; 8 bases line up with TRBD1. Losses at the gene ends were 9 bases for V and 5 bases for J; bases not matched to a gene: 12. The CDR3 has 15 residues. The germline V gene encodes CDR1 SGHRS and CDR2 YFSETQ. CDR3 in amino acids: CATAGGAIGTGELFF. In DNA, the CDR3 is TGCGCCACCGCAGGGGGCGCGATCGGTACCGGGGAGCTGTTTTTT. Supplemented by reference TRBV5-1 and TRBJ2-2, the full variable domain reads KAGVTQTPRYLIKTRGQQVTLSCSPISGHRSVSWYQQTPGQGLQFLFEYFSETQRNKGNFPGRFSGRQFSNSRSEMNVSTLELGDSALYLCATAGGAIGTGELFFGEGSRLTVL.